This passage covers 19 T cell receptor beta chains from one sample sequenced in a study of spatial heterogeneity in lung cancer. Time point described: sample taken at primary tumor resection. Without sorting, whole RNA was sequenced from tumor, nontumor lung or frozen PBMC. TCRdb itself ran the 5' RACE reads through MiXCR, one entry per CDR3 protein. The sample includes tens of thousands of distinct CDR3 sequences, roughly 7.4% seen only once; the top ten take roughly 28%. Source: PBMCs, taken at surgery. Receptors were obtained from a male donor with early-stage non-small cell lung cancer.

This clonotype was seen only a few times. This chain connects TRBV6-5 to TRBJ1-1; no clear D. V lost 2 bases and J 0 bases, leaving 10 bases between the germline ends. This CDR3 has 15 amino acids. Per germline, CDR1 MNHEY and CDR2 SVGAGI. The CDR3 DNA reads TGTGCCAGCAGTTACCAGACGGGAATGAACACTGAAGCTTTCTTT. Translated: CASSYQTGMNTEAFF.

The chain joins TRBV10-3 to TRBJ2-7; TRBD2 aligns across 7 bases. The J segment lost 4 bases and the V segment lost 8 bases, leaving 11 bases of the junction unmatched. Germline values: CDR1 ENHRY, CDR2 SYGVKD. This CDR3 has 14 residues. CDR3 DNA sequence: TGTGCCATCCGAAGTGGGGGGGATCGATACGAGCAGTACTTC. Its translation: CAIRSGGDRYEQYF.

This clonotype has a count of ten or more. The V call is TRBV6-2 or TRBV6-3, the J call TRBJ2-2; the D is unclear. This CDR3 has 15 amino acids. Trimming removed 6 bases from V and 5 bases from J, with 16 bases in between. Germline V gene lookup returns CDR1 MNHEY and CDR2 SVGEGT. The CDR3 region has the DNA TGTGCCAGCAGAAAGACGCAGCAAGAAACCGGGGAGCTGTTTTTT. Translation gives CASRKTQQETGELFF.

This clonotype came up many times. Written as DNA, the CDR3 is TGTGCCAGCAGCTTCGGAGGGGGTGGCTACACCTTC. Translating it yields CASSFGGGGYTF. The chain uses TRBV7-9 and TRBJ1-2; tentatively, D is TRBD1 (6 bases). Trimming took off 3 bases at V and 7 bases at J, with 9 bases between the two ends. The length of the CDR3 is 12 residues. The germline gives CDR1 SEHNR, CDR2 FQNEAQ (reference sequence).

This clonotype has more than one count but fewer than ten. CDR3 bases: TGCGCCAGCAGCTTGGGGGACAGGGAGGACACCGGGGAGCTGTTTTTT. This translates into CASSLGDREDTGELFF. This chain links TRBV5-1 with TRBJ2-2; 9 positions match TRBD1. This CDR3 is built from 16 residues. Germline V gene lookup returns CDR1 SGHRS and CDR2 YFSETQ. V was clipped by 0 bases and J by 3 bases; unmatched bases: 3.

V gene TRBV24-1 combines with J gene TRBJ1-2, with unresolved D. Looked up from germline, CDR1 is KGHDR and CDR2 is SFDVKD. V shed 4 bases and J shed 0 bases, with 17 bases lying between them. This CDR3 is built from 17 residues. CDR3 sequence (DNA): TGTGCCACCAGTGACACCGGAAGTGGCACGCCTAACTATGGCTACACCTTC. Translated: CATSDTGSGTPNYGYTF.

This clonotype turned up a few times. This chain uses TRBV14 with TRBJ1-1, with 11 bases aligning to TRBD1. Germline assignment: CDR1 SGHDN and CDR2 FVKESK. The CDR3 consists of 15 residues. V lost 3 bases to trimming and J lost 5 bases; unmatched junction nucleotides: 5. In DNA form, the CDR3 reads TGTGCCAGCAGCCAGGACAGGGGGCGCGGGACTGAAGCTTTCTTT. Amino acid sequence: CASSQDRGRGTEAFF.

The genes are TRBV18 and TRBJ1-1; TRBD1 is a possible D gene (5 bases). The germline CDR1 and CDR2 sequences are KGHSH and LQKENI. V lost 2 bases, J lost 4 bases, and 11 bases lay in between. The CDR3 totals 14 residues. Written as DNA, the CDR3 is TGTGCCAGCTCACCAGGGGCGCTGGGCACTGAAGCTTTCTTT. This gives the protein CASSPGALGTEAFF.

This clonotype was counted only a few times. The chain has TRBV4-3 and TRBJ2-6; TRBD2 matches at 7 bases. Trimming at V came to 5 bases and at J to 4 bases, leaving 5 bases not matched to a gene. This CDR3 has 15 amino acids. Germline CDR1 is LGHNA and CDR2 is YSLEER. CDR3 nucleotides: TGCGCCAGCAGCGCCGGGGGGACCGGGGCCAACGTCCTGACTTTC. Translating gives CASSAGGTGANVLTF.

In its sample, this clonotype was seen many times. The genes are TRBV9 and TRBJ2-7, with D maybe TRBD2 (6 bases). CDR3 length equals 14 residues. V shed 0 bases and J shed 5 bases, with 12 bases lying between them. Per the germline V gene, CDR1 is SGDLS and CDR2 is YYNGEE. The CDR3 region has the DNA TGTGCCAGCAGCGTAGTGGGGGGTTTCGACGAGCAGTACTTC. Protein product: CASSVVGGFDEQYF.

This clonotype showed up many times. This rearrangement joins TRBV5-1 to TRBJ2-1, with D possibly matching TRBD2 (5 bases). Germline V gene lookup returns CDR1 SGHRS and CDR2 YFSETQ. There are 13 residues in the CDR3. Trimming removed 4 bases from V and 8 bases from J, with 13 bases in between. This chain's CDR3 is CASSERARDEQFF. The CDR3 nucleotides read TGCGCCAGCAGCGAACGGGCGCGGGATGAGCAGTTCTTC.

In this sample, this clonotype turned up a few times. The V gene is TRBV6-2 or TRBV6-3, the J gene TRBJ2-7; 7 bases fit TRBD1. There are 15 residues in the CDR3. CDR1 is MNHEY, CDR2 SVGEGT, per germline. V lost 6 bases, J lost 0 bases, and 8 bases stayed unmatched. The DNA of the CDR3 is TGTGCCAGCAGCCTCATAGGGGGCAGCTCCTACGAGCAGTACGTC. Translated, it gives CASSLIGGSSYEQYV.

This clonotype has at least ten counts. J is TRBJ1-5 and V is TRBV20-1, with 9 nucleotides matching TRBD1. CDR1 and CDR2 (germline): DFQATT, SNEGSKA (reference sequence). The CDR3 extends over 14 amino acids. Losses at the gene ends were 3 bases for V and 5 bases for J; bases not matched to a gene: 5. The CDR3 DNA follows: TGCAGTGCTAGGGGACAGGGTCCGTATCAGCCCCAGCATTTT. This translates into CSARGQGPYQPQHF.

J is TRBJ2-2 and V is TRBV3-1, with a weak D call TRBD2 (6 bases). The germline gives CDR1 LGHDT, CDR2 YNNKEL (reference sequence). There are 14 residues in the CDR3. Deletions cut 4 bases from V and 7 bases from J, with 13 bases between. Here the CDR3 reads CASSPTAGNGELFF. The CDR3 nucleotides read TGTGCCAGCAGCCCCACGGCGGGGAACGGGGAGCTGTTTTTT.

The rearrangement links TRBV6-2 or TRBV6-3 to TRBJ1-1, with no clear D. V was pared by 4 bases and J by 1 base, with 10 bases between. CDR3 size: 14 residues. Germline V gives CDR1 MNHEY, CDR2 SVGEGT. The CDR3 DNA reads TGTGCCAGCAGTTCTCCCGGGTCGAACACTGAAGCTTTCTTT. Translated, it gives CASSSPGSNTEAFF.

The rearrangement uses TRBV19 and TRBJ2-4; D remains unclear. CDR3 length equals 14 residues. Germline CDR1 reads LNHDA; CDR2 reads SQIVND (reference sequence). The germline V and J ends were trimmed by 7 bases and 0 bases, with 10 bases remaining between them. This CDR3 is CASISNGAKNIQYF. The CDR3 bases are TGTGCCAGTATTTCAAATGGAGCCAAAAACATTCAGTACTTC.

This clonotype was observed at least ten times. V usage is TRBV28 and J usage is TRBJ2-4; maybe TRBD2 (5 bases). Germline V lookup: CDR1 MDHEN, CDR2 SYDVKM. The CDR3 contains 15 residues. Trimming cost V 6 bases and J 5 bases, with 17 bases left between them. The CDR3 here is CASSHSPDFQNIQYF. The CDR3 DNA reads as TGTGCCAGCAGCCACTCGCCGGACTTTCAAAACATTCAGTACTTC.

This clonotype was recorded at least ten times. The J gene is TRBJ2-3, the V gene TRBV30, with D hard to call. Between the trimmed V and J ends, which lost 0 bases and 5 bases, there was a span of 9 bases. The CDR3 consists of 13 residues. The germline V gene encodes CDR1 GTSNPN and CDR2 SVGIG (reference sequence). This CDR3 is CAWSVSAEDTQYF. In DNA, the CDR3 is TGTGCCTGGAGTGTATCTGCAGAAGATACGCAGTATTTT. The full variable domain, in which reference TRBV30 and TRBJ2-3 provide the parts outside the CDR3, is SQTIHQWPATLVQPVGSPLSLECTVEGTSNPNLYWYRQAAGRGLQLLFYSVGIGQISSEVPQNLSASRPQDRQFILSSKKLLLSDSGFYLCAWSVSAEDTQYFGPGTRLTVL.

This clonotype was counted between two and nine times. The chain carries TRBV4-3 and TRBJ2-1, with D maybe TRBD2 (6 bases). This CDR3 contains 13 residues. The ends were cut back, 4 bases at V and 8 bases at J, with 12 bases in the middle. Germline CDR1 is LGHNA and CDR2 is YSLEER. The CDR3 sequence is CASSLRGIDEQFF. The CDR3 DNA reads as TGCGCCAGCAGCCTTCGGGGGATCGATGAGCAGTTCTTC.